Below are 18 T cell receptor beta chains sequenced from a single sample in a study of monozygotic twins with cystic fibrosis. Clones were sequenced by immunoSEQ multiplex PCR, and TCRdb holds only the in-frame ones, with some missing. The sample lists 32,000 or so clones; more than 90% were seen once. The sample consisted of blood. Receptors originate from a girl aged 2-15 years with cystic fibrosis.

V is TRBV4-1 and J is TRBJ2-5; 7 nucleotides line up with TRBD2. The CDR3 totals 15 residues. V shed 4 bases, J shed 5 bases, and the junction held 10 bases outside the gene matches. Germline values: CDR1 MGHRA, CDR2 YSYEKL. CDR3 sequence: CASSPDNGGMETQYF. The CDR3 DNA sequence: TGCGCCAGCAGCCCAGATAACGGGGGGATGGAGACCCAGTACTTC.

CDR3 DNA: TGTGCCATCAGGGCAGGGTCCTCCTACGAGCAGTACTTC. Its translation: CAIRAGSSYEQYF. The chain combines TRBV10-3 with TRBJ2-7; a weak D match, TRBD1 (5 bases). V was clipped by 6 bases and J by 0 bases, with 9 bases between them. Germline CDR1 reads ENHRY; CDR2 reads SYGVKD. CDR3 length: 13 residues.

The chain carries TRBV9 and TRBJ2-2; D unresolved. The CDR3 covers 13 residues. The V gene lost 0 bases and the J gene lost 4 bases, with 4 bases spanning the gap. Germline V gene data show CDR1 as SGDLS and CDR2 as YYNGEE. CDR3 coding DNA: TGTGCCAGCAGCGTAGTGAGCACCGGGGAGCTGTTTTTT. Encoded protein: CASSVVSTGELFF. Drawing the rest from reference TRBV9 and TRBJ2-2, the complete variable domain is DSGVTQTPKHLITATGQRVTLRCSPRSGDLSVYWYQQSLDQGLQFLIQYYNGEERAKGNILERFSAQQFPDLHSELNLSSLELGDSALYFCASSVVSTGELFFGEGSRLTVL.

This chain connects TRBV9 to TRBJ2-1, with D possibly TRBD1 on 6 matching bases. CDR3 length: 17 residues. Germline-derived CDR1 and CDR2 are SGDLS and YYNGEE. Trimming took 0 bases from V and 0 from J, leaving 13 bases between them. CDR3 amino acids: CASSVGQDTSSYNEQFF. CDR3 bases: TGTGCCAGCAGCGTAGGACAGGACACCAGCTCCTACAATGAGCAGTTCTTC.

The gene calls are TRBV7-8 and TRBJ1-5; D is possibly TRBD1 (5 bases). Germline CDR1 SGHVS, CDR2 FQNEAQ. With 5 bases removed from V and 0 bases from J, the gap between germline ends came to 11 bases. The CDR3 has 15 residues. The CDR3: CASSPGDGSNQPQHF. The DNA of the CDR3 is TGTGCCAGCAGCCCCGGGGACGGTAGCAATCAGCCCCAGCATTTT.

The CDR3 DNA sequence: TGTGCCTGGAGTCTCTTATCGGGGGGTGAGCAGTTCTTC. It encodes CAWSLLSGGEQFF. The chain uses TRBV30 and TRBJ2-1; TRBD2 aligns across 7 bases. V was clipped by 2 bases and J by 9 bases; unmatched bases: 7. The CDR3 contains 13 residues. Germline-derived CDR1 and CDR2 are GTSNPN and SVGIG (reference sequence).

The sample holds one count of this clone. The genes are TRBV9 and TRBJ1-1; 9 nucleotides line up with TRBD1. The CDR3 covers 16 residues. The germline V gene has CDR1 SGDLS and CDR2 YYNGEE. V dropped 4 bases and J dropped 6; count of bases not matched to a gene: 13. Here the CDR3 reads CASSPRAGQGRPEAFF. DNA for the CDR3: TGTGCCAGCAGCCCCCGAGCCGGACAGGGGAGGCCTGAAGCTTTCTTT. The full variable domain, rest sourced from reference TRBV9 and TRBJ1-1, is DSGVTQTPKHLITATGQRVTLRCSPRSGDLSVYWYQQSLDQGLQFLIQYYNGEERAKGNILERFSAQQFPDLHSELNLSSLELGDSALYFCASSPRAGQGRPEAFFGQGTRLTVV.

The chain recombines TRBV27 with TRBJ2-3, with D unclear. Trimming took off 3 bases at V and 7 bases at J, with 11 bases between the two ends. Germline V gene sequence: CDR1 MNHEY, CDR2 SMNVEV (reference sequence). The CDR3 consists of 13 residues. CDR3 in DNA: TGTGCCAGCAGTTTGGCCCTTGGGTATACGCAGTATTTT. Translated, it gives CASSLALGYTQYF.

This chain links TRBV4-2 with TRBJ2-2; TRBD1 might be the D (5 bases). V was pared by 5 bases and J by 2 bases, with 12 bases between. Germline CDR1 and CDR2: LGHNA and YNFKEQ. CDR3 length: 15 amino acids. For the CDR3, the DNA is TGTGCCAGCAGCAAGGAAGGGGAAAACACCGGGGAGCTGTTTTTT. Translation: CASSKEGENTGELFF.

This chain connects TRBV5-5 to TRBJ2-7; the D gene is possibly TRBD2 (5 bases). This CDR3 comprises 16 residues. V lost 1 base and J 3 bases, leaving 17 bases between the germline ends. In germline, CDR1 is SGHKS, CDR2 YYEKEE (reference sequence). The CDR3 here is CASSLSGIYSIYEQYF. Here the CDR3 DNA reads TGTGCCAGCAGCTTGTCGGGGATCTACTCGATCTACGAGCAGTACTTC.

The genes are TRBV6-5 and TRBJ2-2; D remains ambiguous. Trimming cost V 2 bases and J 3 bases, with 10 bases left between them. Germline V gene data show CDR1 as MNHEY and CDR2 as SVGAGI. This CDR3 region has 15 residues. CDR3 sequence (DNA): TGTGCCAGCAGTTACGTCGCATTTCACACCGGGGAGCTGTTTTTT. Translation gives CASSYVAFHTGELFF.

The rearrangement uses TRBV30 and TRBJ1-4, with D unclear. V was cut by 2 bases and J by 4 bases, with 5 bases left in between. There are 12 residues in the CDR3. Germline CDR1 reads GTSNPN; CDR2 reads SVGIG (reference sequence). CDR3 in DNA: TGTGCCTGGAGTTTAGATAATGAAAAACTGTTTTTT. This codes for CAWSLDNEKLFF.

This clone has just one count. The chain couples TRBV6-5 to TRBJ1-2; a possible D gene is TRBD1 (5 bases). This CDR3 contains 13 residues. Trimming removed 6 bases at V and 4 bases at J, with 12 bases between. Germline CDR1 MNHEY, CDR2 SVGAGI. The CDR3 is CASRPGTGYGYTF. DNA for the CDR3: TGTGCCAGCAGACCCGGGACCGGCTATGGCTACACCTTC.

CDR3 amino acids: CASRRTGGRETQYF. The CDR3 region has the DNA TGCGCCAGCAGGCGGACAGGGGGGAGAGAGACCCAGTACTTC. The chain recombines TRBV5-1 with TRBJ2-5; 10 bases match TRBD1. With V trimmed by 5 bases and J by 4 bases, 5 bases remained unmatched. Germline assignment: CDR1 SGHRS and CDR2 YFSETQ. The CDR3 has 14 amino acids.

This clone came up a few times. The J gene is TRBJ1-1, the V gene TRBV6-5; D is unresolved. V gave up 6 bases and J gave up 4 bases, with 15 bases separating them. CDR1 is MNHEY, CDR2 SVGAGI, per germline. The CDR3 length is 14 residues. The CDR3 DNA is TGTGCCAGCAGAGATCCCTCAGAGGGCACTGAAGCTTTCTTT. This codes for CASRDPSEGTEAFF.

The CDR3 DNA sequence: TGTGCCAGCAGCTTGCACCGGGAGGTGACAGGGGGGAACTATGGCTACACCTTC. It is translated as CASSLHREVTGGNYGYTF. The chain uses TRBV7-9 and TRBJ1-2; 9 nucleotides align to TRBD1. Trimming took 3 bases from V and 2 from J; bases not matched to a gene: 13. Germline CDR1 SEHNR, CDR2 FQNEAQ (reference sequence). The CDR3 contains 18 residues.

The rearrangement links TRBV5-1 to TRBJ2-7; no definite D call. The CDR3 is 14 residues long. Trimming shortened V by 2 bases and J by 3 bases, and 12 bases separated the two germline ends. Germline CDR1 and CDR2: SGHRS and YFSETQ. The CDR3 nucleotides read TGCGCCAGCAGCTTTCTGTCAGACGGCTACGAGCAGTACTTC. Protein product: CASSFLSDGYEQYF.

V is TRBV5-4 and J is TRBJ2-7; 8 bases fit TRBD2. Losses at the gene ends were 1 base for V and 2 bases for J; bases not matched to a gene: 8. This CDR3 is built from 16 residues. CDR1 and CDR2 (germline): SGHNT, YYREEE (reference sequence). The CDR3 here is CASSLSGGAQTYEQYF. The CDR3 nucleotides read TGTGCCAGCAGCTTGTCCGGGGGGGCTCAAACCTACGAGCAGTACTTC.